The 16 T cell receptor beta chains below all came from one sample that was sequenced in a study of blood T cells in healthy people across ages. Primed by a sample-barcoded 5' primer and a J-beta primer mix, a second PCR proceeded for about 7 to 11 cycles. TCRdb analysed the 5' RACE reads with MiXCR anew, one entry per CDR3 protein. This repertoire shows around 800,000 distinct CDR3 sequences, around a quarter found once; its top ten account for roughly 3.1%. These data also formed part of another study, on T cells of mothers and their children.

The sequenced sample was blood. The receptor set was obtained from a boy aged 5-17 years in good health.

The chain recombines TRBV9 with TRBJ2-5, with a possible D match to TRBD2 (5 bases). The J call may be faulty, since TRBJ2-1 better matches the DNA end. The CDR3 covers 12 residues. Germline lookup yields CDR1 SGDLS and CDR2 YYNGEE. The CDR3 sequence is CASSLYRGEQFF. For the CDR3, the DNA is TGTGCCAGCAGCCTCTACCGGGGTGAGCAGTTCTTC.

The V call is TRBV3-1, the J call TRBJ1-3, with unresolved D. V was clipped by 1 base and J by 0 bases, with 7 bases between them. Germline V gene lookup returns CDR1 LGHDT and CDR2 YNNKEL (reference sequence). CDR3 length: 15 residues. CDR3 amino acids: CASSQGPNSGNTIYF. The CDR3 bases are TGTGCCAGCAGCCAAGGGCCGAACTCTGGAAACACCATATATTTT.

Written as DNA, the CDR3 is TGCGCCAGCAGCCAAGAGAGCGGGGAGAGCACAGATACGCAGTATTTT. It translates to CASSQESGESTDTQYF. This rearrangement joins TRBV4-1 to TRBJ2-3; 7 nucleotides match TRBD2. Trimming took 0 bases from V and 0 from J; bases not matched to a gene: 3. Germline CDR1 MGHRA, CDR2 YSYEKL. The CDR3 contains 16 residues.

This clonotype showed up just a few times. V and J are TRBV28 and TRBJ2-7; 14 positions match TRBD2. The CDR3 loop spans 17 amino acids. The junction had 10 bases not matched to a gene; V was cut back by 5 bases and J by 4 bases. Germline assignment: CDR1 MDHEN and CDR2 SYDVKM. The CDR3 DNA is TGTGCCAGCAGTCCCGGGACTAGCGGGGGACCTAGTTACGAGCAGTACTTC. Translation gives CASSPGTSGGPSYEQYF.

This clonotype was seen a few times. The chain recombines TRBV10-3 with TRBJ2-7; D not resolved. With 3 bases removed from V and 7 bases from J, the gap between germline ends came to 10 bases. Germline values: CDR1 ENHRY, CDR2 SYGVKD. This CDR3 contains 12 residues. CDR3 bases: TGTGCCATCAGTGAAATGGGGATTGAGCAGTACTTC. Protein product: CAISEMGIEQYF.

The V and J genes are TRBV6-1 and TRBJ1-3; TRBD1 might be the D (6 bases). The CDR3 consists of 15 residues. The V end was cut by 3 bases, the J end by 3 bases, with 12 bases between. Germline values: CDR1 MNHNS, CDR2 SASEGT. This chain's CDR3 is CASSDRQGLGNTIYF. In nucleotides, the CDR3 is TGTGCCAGCAGTGACAGGCAGGGGCTTGGAAACACCATATATTTT.

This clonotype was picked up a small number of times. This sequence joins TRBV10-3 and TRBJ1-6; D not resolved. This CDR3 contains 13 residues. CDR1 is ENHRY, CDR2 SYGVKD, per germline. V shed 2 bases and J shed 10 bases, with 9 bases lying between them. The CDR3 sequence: CAISEIGASPLHF. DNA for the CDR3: TGTGCCATCAGTGAGATTGGAGCCTCACCCCTCCACTTT.

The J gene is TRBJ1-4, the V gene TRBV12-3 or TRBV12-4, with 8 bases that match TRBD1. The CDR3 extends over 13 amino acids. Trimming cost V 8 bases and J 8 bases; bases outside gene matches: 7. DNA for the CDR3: TGTGCCAGCGACGCAGGGGGCGGGGAAAAACTGTTTTTT. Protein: CASDAGGGEKLFF.

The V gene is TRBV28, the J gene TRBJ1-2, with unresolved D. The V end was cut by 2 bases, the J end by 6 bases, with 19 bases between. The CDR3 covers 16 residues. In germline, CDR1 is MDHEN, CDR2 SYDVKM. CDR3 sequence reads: CASSLPIQGGWNGYTF. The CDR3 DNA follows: TGTGCCAGCAGTTTACCCATACAAGGAGGGTGGAATGGCTACACCTTC.

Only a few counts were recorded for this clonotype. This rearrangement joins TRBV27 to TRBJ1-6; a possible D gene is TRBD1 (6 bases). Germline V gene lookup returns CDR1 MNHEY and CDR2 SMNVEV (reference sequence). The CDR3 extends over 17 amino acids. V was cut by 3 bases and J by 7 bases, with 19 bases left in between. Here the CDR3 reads CASSFGGARYVNSPLHF. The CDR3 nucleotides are TGTGCCAGCAGTTTTGGGGGCGCCCGCTACGTGAATTCACCCCTCCACTTT.

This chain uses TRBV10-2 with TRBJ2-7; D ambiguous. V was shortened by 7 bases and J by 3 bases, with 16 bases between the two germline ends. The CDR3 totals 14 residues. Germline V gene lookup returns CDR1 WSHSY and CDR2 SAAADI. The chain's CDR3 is CASTGHGQSYEQYF. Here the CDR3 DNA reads TGCGCCAGCACGGGTCATGGTCAGAGCTACGAGCAGTACTTC.

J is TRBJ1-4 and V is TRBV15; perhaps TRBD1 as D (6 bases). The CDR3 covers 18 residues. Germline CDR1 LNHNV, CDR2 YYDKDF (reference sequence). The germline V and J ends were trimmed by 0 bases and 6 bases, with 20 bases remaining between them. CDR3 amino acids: CATSRDPREQGGDEKLFF. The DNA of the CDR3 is TGTGCCACCAGCAGAGATCCGAGGGAACAGGGAGGGGATGAAAAACTGTTTTTT.

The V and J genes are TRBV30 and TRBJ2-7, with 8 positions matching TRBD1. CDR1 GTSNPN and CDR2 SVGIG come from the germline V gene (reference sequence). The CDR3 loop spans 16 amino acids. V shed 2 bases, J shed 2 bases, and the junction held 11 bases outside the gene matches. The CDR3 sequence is CAWSFRTGSLTYEQYF. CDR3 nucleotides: TGTGCCTGGAGTTTCAGGACAGGGAGCCTAACCTACGAGCAGTACTTC.

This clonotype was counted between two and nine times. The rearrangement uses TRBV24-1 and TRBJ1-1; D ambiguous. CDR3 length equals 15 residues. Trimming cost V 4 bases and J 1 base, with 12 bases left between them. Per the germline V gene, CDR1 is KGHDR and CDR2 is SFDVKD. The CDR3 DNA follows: TGTGCCACCAGTGACCCTATGACGGGGAACACTGAAGCTTTCTTT. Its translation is CATSDPMTGNTEAFF.

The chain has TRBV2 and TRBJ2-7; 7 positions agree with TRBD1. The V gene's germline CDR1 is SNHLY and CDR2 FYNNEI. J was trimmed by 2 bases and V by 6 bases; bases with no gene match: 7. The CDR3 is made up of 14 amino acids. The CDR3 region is CASSNRQGPYEQYF. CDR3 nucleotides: TGTGCCAGCAGCAACAGACAGGGCCCCTACGAGCAGTACTTC.

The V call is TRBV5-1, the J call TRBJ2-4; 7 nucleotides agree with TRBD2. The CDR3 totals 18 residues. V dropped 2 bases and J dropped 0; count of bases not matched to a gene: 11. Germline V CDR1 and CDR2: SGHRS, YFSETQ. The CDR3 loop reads CASSFPGGFPLAKNIQYF. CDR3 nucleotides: TGCGCCAGCAGCTTCCCCGGGGGGTTTCCACTAGCCAAAAACATTCAGTACTTC. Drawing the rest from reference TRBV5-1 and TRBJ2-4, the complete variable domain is KAGVTQTPRYLIKTRGQQVTLSCSPISGHRSVSWYQQTPGQGLQFLFEYFSETQRNKGNFPGRFSGRQFSNSRSEMNVSTLELGDSALYLCASSFPGGFPLAKNIQYFGAGTRLSVL.